These T cell receptor beta chains were read from a single sample in a study of blood T cell repertoires in COVID-19. The repertoire was sequenced with immunoSEQ multiplex PCR; TCRdb's copy has only in-frame clones and lacks some. Of 100,000 to 150,000 clones listed, about 83% are singletons. The sequenced material came from peripheral blood. The receptors originated from a human donor in a cohort sampled during active COVID-19. The CDR3 runs from the conserved cysteine through the conserved F or W.

15 | TRBV6-1 | CASSEAGTGGSEQYF
15 | TRBV7-9 | CASSPDLGTWNEQFF
13 | TRBV12-3/TRBV12-4 | CASSFGRNTEAFF
15 | TRBV5-8 | CASRAGTGSLYEQYF
13 | TRBV30 | CAWERDRGAEAFF
15 | TRBV29-1 | CSVEALRVGGNTIYF
13 | TRBV30 | CAWSEGQNQPQHF
13 | TRBV28 | CASSFNMNTEAFF
14 | TRBV30 | CAWSAPSYNSPLHF
16 | TRBV28 | CASSFRVAGLQETQYF